Each of the 4 T cell receptor beta chains below was sequenced from the same sample in a study of blood T cell repertoires in COVID-19. Method: immunoSEQ multiplex PCR; TCRdb's copy keeps in-frame clones and lacks some. The top ten clones hold roughly 13% of a sample with 200,000 or so clones, 84% of them seen once. The sequenced material came from peripheral blood. Every receptor here comes from a human donor in a cohort sampled during active COVID-19.

The chain recombines TRBV27 with TRBJ1-5, with D unclear. The germline V gene encodes CDR1 MNHEY and CDR2 SMNVEV (reference sequence). The CDR3 extends over 13 amino acids. The V end lost 2 bases, the J end lost 9 bases, and 11 bases lay between the germline ends. This CDR3 reads CASSLGGQGPQHF. The CDR3, as DNA: TGTGCCAGCAGTTTAGGAGGGCAAGGGCCCCAGCATTTT.

The chain joins TRBV4-1 to TRBJ1-4, with 7 bases fitting TRBD1. The CDR3 consists of 17 residues. V was clipped by 3 bases and J by 0 bases; unmatched bases: 7. Germline loops: CDR1 MGHRA, CDR2 YSYEKL. The CDR3 spells CASSQVGQPSTNEKLFF. CDR3 nucleotides: TGCGCCAGCAGCCAGGTGGGACAGCCTTCAACTAATGAAAAACTGTTTTTT.

The DNA of the CDR3 is TGTGCCAGCAGTCCCTCGATAGGGGACAGGGGACCTCAGCCCCAGCATTTT. The encoded protein is CASSPSIGDRGPQPQHF. This sequence joins TRBV27 and TRBJ1-5; 10 bases line up with TRBD1. From germline, CDR1 is MNHEY and CDR2 SMNVEV (reference sequence). Trimming at V came to 5 bases and at J to 6 bases, leaving 13 bases not matched to a gene. There are 17 residues in the CDR3.

This chain uses TRBV24-1 with TRBJ2-1, with TRBD1 matching 12 bases. Germline CDR1 reads KGHDR; CDR2 reads SFDVKD. Unmatched junction bases numbered 11, after V lost 4 bases and J lost 5 bases. The CDR3 consists of 18 residues. CDR3 protein: CATSEVRDRGLGNNEQFF. CDR3 sequence (DNA): TGTGCCACCAGTGAGGTCCGGGACAGGGGGCTCGGAAACAATGAGCAGTTCTTC.